This T cell receptor (beta chain) is drawn from a study of cytomegalovirus exposure and HLA in healthy donors. Study outcomes and limitations: HLA alleles showed associations with some 17,000 TCR beta sequences in a later analysis, at a 0.05 false discovery rate.

The study ran its PCR with 60 Vbeta and 13 Jbeta primers. TCRdb keeps only in-frame clones here, not all; method: immunoSEQ multiplex PCR. This sample has nearly 300,000 clones, with 86% found just once. Germline V lookup: CDR1 SGHAT, CDR2 FQNNGV. Trimming took 4 bases from V and 4 from J; bases not matched to a gene: 5. There are 14 residues in the CDR3. Details on this clone: Its matching antigen is unknown.

The sequence derives from a man in his forties in good health and CMV-seropositive. Sample: PBMCs. The gene calls are TRBV11-2 and TRBJ2-7; TRBD1 aligns across 9 bases. The CDR3 loop is CASSSWDREYEQYF. The CDR3 bases are TGTGCCAGCAGCTCCTGGGACAGGGAGTACGAGCAGTACTTC.